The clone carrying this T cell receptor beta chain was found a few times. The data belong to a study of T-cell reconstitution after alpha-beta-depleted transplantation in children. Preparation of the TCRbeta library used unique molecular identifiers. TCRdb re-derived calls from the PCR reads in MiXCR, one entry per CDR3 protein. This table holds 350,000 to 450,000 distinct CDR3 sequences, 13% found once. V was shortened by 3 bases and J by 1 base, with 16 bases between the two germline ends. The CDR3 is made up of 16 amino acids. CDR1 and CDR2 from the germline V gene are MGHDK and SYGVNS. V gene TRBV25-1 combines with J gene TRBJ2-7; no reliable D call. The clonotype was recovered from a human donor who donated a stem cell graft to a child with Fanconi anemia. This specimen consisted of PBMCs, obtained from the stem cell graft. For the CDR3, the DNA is TGTGCCAGCAGTGATCTCTTGGCCCCAAGGTCCTACGAGCAGTACTTC. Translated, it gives CASSDLLAPRSYEQYF.